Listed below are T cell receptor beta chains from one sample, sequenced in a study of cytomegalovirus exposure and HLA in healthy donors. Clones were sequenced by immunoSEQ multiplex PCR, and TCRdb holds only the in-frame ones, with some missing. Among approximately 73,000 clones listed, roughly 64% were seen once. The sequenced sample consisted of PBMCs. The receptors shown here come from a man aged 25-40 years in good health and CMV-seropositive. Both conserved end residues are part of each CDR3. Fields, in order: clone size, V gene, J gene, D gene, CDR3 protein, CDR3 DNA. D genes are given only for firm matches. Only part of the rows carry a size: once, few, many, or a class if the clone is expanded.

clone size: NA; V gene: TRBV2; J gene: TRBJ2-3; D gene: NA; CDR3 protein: CASSESGSTDTQYF; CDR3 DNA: TGTGCCAGCAGTGAGAGCGGTTCGACAGATACGCAGTATTTT
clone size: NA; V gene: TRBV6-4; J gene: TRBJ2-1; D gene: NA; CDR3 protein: CASSDSAANEQFF; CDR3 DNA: TGTGCCAGCAGTGACTCAGCGGCCAATGAGCAGTTCTTC
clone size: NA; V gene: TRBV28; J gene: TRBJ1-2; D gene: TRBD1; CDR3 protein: CASNPTGGVYGYTF; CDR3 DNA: TGTGCCAGCAACCCGACAGGGGGAGTCTATGGCTACACCTTC
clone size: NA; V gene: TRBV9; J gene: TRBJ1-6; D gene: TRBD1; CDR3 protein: CASSEGGQGSSPLHF; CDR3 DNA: TGTGCCAGCAGCGAGGGGGGACAGGGGAGTTCACCCCTCCACTTT
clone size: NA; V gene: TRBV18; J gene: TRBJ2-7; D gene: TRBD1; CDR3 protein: CASSPGTGGLYEQYF; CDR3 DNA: TGTGCCAGCTCACCAGGAACAGGGGGTTTATACGAGCAGTACTTC
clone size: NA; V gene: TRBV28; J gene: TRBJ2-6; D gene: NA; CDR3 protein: CASRTGANVLTF; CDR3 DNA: TGTGCCAGCCGTACAGGGGCCAACGTCCTGACTTTC
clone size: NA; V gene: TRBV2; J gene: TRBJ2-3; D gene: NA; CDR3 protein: CASSDRGTSDTQYF; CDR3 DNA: TGTGCCAGCAGTGATAGGGGGACATCAGATACGCAGTATTTT
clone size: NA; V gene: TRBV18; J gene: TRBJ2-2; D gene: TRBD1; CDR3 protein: CASSQQGQNTGELFF; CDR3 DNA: TGTGCCAGCTCACAACAGGGGCAGAACACCGGGGAGCTGTTTTTT
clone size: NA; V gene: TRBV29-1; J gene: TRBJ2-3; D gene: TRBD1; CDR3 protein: CSVGRAGGLPGDTQYF; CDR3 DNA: TGCAGCGTTGGGCGGGCAGGGGGCCTACCTGGCGATACGCAGTATTTT
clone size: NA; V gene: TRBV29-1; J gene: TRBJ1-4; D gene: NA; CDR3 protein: CSALPATNEKLFF; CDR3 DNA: TGCAGCGCCCTACCCGCAACTAATGAAAAACTGTTTTTT
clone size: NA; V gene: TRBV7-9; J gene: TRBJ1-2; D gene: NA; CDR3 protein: CASSSQGYSGYGYTF; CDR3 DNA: TGTGCCAGCAGCTCTCAAGGTTATTCGGGCTATGGCTACACCTTC
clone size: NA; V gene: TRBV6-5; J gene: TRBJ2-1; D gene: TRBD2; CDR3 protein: CATQGSGRTNEQFF; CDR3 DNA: TGTGCCACCCAGGGGAGCGGGAGGACGAATGAGCAGTTCTTC
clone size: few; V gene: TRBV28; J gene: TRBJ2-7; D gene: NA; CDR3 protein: CASSLSTRGSEQYF; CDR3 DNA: TGTGCCAGCAGTTTATCAACGAGGGGGAGCGAGCAGTACTTC
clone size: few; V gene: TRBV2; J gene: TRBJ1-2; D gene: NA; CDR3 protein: CASSETYLKGGFHGYTF; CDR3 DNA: TGTGCCAGCAGTGAAACCTACCTCAAGGGAGGGTTCCATGGCTACACCTTC
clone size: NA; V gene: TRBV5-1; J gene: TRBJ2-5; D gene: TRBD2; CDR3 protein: CASSLAAGGRETQYF; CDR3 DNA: TGCGCCAGCAGCTTGGCGGCGGGAGGCCGCGAGACCCAGTACTTC
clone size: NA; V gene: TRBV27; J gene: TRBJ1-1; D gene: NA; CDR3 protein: CASSLYLGGSTEAFF; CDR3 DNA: TGTGCCAGCAGTTTATATTTAGGGGGAAGTACTGAAGCTTTCTTT
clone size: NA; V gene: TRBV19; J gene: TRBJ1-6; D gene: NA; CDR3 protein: CASSIEGWNSPLHF; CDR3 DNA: TGTGCCAGTAGTATCGAGGGCTGGAATTCACCCCTCCACTTT
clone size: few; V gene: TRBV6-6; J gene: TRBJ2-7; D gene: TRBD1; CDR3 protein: CASNKQGGSYEQYF; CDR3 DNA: TGTGCCAGCAACAAACAGGGGGGCTCCTACGAGCAGTACTTC
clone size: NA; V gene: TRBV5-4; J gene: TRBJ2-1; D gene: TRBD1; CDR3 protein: CASSGGQVFNEQFF; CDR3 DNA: TGTGCCAGCAGCGGGGGACAGGTTTTCAATGAGCAGTTCTTC
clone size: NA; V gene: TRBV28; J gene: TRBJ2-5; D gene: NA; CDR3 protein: CASTPPFQETQYF; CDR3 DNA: TGTGCCAGCACCCCCCCCTTCCAAGAGACCCAGTACTTC
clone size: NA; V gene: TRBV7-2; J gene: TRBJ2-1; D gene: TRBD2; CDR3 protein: CASSITSGSSNEQFF; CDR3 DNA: TGTGCCAGCAGCATAACTAGCGGGAGCAGCAATGAGCAGTTCTTC
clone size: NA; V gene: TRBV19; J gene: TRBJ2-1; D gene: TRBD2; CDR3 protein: CASSITSGGAINNEQFF; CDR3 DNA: TGTGCCAGTAGTATTACCAGCGGGGGGGCCATAAACAATGAGCAGTTCTTC
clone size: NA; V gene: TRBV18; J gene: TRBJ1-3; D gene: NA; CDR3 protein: CASSPGQLSGNTIYF; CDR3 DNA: TGTGCCAGCTCACCCGGACAGCTTTCTGGAAACACCATATATTTT
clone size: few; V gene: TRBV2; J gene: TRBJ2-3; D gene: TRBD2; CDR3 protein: CASGRTSGSDTQYF; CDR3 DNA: TGTGCCAGCGGTAGGACTAGCGGGAGTGATACGCAGTATTTT
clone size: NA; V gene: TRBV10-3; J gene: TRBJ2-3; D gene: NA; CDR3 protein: CAISRVGVEVSHTDTQYF; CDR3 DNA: TGTGCCATCAGCAGGGTAGGAGTCGAGGTTAGTCACACAGATACGCAGTATTTT
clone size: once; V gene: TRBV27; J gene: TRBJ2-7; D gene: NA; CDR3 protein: CASSSRAELSYEQYF; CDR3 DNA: TGTGCCAGCAGTTCCCGAGCGGAACTCTCCTACGAGCAGTACTTC
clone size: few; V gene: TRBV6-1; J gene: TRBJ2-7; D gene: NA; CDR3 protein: CASSESRELDEQYF; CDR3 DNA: TGTGCCAGCAGTGAATCACGGGAGTTGGACGAGCAGTACTTC
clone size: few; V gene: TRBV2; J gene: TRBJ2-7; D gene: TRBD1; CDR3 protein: CASTPGQGTHEQYF; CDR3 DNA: TGTGCCAGCACACCGGGACAGGGGACCCACGAGCAGTACTTC
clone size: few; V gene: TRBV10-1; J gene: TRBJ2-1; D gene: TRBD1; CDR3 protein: CASSESGGGFGEQFF; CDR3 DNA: TGCGCCAGCAGTGAGTCAGGGGGCGGTTTTGGTGAGCAGTTCTTC
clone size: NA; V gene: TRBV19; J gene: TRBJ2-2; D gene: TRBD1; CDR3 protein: CASNPTGGVAGELFF; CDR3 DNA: TGTGCCAGTAACCCGACAGGGGGCGTAGCCGGGGAGCTGTTTTTT
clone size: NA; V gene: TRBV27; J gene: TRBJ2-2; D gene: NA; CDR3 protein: CASSRTNTGELFF; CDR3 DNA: TGTGCCAGCTCCCGGACAAACACCGGGGAGCTGTTTTTT
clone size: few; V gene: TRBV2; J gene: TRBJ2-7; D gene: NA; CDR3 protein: CASRLGQIYEQYF; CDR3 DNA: TGTGCCAGCAGGCTAGGACAGATCTACGAGCAGTACTTC
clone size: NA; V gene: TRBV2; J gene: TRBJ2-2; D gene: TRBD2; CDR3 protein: CASAGGLTTGELFF; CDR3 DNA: TGTGCCAGCGCGGGGGGGTTAACCACCGGGGAGCTGTTTTTT
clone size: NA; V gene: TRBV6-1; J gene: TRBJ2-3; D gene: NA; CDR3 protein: CASSESLITDTQYF; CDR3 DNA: TGTGCCAGCAGTGAATCACTTATCACAGATACGCAGTATTTT
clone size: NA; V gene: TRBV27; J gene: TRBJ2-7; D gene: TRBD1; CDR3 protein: CASSAGTGVYEQYF; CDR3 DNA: TGTGCCAGCAGCGCCGGGACAGGGGTCTACGAGCAGTACTTC
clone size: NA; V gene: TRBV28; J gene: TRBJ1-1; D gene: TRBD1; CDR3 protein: CASSGHRGLNTEAFF; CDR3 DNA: TGTGCCAGCAGTGGACACAGGGGGCTGAACACTGAAGCTTTCTTT
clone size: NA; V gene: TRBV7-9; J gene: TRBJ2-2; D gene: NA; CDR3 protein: CASSWTENTGELFF; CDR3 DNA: TGTGCCAGCAGCTGGACAGAGAACACCGGGGAGCTGTTTTTT
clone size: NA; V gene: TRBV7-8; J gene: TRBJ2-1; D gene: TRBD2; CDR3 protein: CASRMLAGGPNEQFF; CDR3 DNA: TGTGCCAGCAGAATGTTAGCGGGAGGGCCCAATGAGCAGTTCTTC
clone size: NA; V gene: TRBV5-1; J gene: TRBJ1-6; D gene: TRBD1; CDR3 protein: CASSLQTGDNSPLHF; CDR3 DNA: TGCGCCAGCAGCTTACAAACAGGGGATAATTCACCCCTCCACTTT
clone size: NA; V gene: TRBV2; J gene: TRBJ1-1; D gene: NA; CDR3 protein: CASSEALTLGVAFF; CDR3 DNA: TGTGCCAGCAGTGAAGCGCTGACCTTAGGAGTAGCTTTCTTT
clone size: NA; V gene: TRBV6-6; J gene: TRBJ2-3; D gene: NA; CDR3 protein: CASSYSGARADTQYF; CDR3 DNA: TGTGCCAGCAGTTACTCTGGAGCGCGCGCAGATACGCAGTATTTT
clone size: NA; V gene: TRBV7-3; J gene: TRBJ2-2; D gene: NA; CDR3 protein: CASSLDTRNTGELFF; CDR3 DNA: TGTGCCAGCAGCTTAGACACCAGGAACACCGGGGAGCTGTTTTTT
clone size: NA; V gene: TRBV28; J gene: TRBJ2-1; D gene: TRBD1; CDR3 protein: CASTVYTGVDEQFF; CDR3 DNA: TGTGCCAGCACCGTATATACAGGGGTCGATGAGCAGTTCTTC
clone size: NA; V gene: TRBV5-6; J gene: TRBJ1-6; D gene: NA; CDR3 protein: CASSLSGQGPYNSPLHF; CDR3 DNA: TGTGCCAGCAGCTTGTCCGGGCAGGGCCCCTATAATTCACCCCTCCACTTT
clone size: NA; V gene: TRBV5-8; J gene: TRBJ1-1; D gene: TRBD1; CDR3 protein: CASSHDRGMNTEAFF; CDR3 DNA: TGTGCCAGCAGCCACGACAGGGGCATGAACACTGAAGCTTTCTTT
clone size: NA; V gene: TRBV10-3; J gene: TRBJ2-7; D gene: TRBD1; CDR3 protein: CATRTGTESYEQYF; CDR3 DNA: TGTGCCACCAGGACAGGGACGGAGTCCTACGAGCAGTACTTC
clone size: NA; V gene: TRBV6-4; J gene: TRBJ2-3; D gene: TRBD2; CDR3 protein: CASSRLADTDTQYF; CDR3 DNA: TGTGCCAGCAGCCGACTAGCGGACACAGATACGCAGTATTTT
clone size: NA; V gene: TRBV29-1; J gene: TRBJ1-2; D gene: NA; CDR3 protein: CSVEEGAYGYTF; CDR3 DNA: TGCAGCGTTGAGGAGGGTGCCTATGGCTACACCTTC
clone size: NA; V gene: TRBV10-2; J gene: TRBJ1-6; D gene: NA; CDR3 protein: CASNEGETPNSPLHF; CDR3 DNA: TGCGCCAGCAACGAAGGAGAGACCCCCAATTCACCCCTCCACTTT
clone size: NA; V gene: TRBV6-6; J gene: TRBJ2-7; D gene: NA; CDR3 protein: CASSYGGSGDYEQYF; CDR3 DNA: TGTGCCAGCAGTTACGGTGGAAGCGGCGACTACGAGCAGTACTTC
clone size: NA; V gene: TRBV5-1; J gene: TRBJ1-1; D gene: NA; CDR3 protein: CASSQATGTEAFF; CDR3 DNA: TGCGCCAGCAGCCAGGCGACGGGGACTGAAGCTTTCTTT
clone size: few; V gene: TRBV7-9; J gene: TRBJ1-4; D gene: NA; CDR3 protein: CASTDTGSANEKLFF; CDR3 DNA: TGTGCCAGCACTGACACAGGGTCGGCTAATGAAAAACTGTTTTTT
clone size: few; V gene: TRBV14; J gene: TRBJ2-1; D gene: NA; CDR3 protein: CASSPLARPYNEQFF; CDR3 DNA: TGTGCCAGCAGTCCCCTAGCGAGGCCCTACAATGAGCAGTTCTTC